The subject of this entry is one T cell receptor beta chain. This clonotype was observed a handful of times. Its antigen remains undetermined. Base qualities are not at hand, and no much larger clone is one base apart. This sample was included in a study of response to subunit inactivated influenza vaccine (dated by TCRdb to between 2018 and 2020). Describing the broader study: The study used deep quantitative T cell receptor repertoire profiling to track responses to a trivalent subunit inactivated influenza vaccine.

At the junction V is shortened by 3 bases and J by 6 bases, with 15 bases in between. From the cysteine up to the phenylalanine, the CDR3 has a length of 14 residues. The DNA shown is the 42-base CDR3, in frame from base 1. CDR1 and CDR2 are read off the germline V gene as SGHRS and YFSETQ. The library was made by RT-PCR. Sequenced using an Illumina HiSeq 2500. TCRdb trimmed the raw reads at Q25, called clones with MiXCR and kept productive beta chains. When rows share a CDR3 protein, they turn into one entry using the most common DNA and genes. The sample has 650,000 to 800,000 distinct CDR3 sequences on record, about 15% of them singletons. Around 7% of the sample is in the top ten clones. Results and caveats for the whole study, not just this receptor: The authors proposed that each seasonal influenza vaccination may bring in only a limited number of new T cells.

The TCR was taken from a man aged 45-60 years who received an inactivated influenza vaccine. Donor details come from another sample of the same person, matched by shared clones. Sequencing used PBMCs from blood, obtained 14 to 15 days before vaccination. The chain employs TRBV5-1 and TRBJ1-2; the D gene cannot be resolved reliably. The CDR3: CASSYLGAGDGYTF. The DNA sequence follows: TGCGCCAGCAGCTACCTGGGCGCCGGGGATGGCTACACCTTC.